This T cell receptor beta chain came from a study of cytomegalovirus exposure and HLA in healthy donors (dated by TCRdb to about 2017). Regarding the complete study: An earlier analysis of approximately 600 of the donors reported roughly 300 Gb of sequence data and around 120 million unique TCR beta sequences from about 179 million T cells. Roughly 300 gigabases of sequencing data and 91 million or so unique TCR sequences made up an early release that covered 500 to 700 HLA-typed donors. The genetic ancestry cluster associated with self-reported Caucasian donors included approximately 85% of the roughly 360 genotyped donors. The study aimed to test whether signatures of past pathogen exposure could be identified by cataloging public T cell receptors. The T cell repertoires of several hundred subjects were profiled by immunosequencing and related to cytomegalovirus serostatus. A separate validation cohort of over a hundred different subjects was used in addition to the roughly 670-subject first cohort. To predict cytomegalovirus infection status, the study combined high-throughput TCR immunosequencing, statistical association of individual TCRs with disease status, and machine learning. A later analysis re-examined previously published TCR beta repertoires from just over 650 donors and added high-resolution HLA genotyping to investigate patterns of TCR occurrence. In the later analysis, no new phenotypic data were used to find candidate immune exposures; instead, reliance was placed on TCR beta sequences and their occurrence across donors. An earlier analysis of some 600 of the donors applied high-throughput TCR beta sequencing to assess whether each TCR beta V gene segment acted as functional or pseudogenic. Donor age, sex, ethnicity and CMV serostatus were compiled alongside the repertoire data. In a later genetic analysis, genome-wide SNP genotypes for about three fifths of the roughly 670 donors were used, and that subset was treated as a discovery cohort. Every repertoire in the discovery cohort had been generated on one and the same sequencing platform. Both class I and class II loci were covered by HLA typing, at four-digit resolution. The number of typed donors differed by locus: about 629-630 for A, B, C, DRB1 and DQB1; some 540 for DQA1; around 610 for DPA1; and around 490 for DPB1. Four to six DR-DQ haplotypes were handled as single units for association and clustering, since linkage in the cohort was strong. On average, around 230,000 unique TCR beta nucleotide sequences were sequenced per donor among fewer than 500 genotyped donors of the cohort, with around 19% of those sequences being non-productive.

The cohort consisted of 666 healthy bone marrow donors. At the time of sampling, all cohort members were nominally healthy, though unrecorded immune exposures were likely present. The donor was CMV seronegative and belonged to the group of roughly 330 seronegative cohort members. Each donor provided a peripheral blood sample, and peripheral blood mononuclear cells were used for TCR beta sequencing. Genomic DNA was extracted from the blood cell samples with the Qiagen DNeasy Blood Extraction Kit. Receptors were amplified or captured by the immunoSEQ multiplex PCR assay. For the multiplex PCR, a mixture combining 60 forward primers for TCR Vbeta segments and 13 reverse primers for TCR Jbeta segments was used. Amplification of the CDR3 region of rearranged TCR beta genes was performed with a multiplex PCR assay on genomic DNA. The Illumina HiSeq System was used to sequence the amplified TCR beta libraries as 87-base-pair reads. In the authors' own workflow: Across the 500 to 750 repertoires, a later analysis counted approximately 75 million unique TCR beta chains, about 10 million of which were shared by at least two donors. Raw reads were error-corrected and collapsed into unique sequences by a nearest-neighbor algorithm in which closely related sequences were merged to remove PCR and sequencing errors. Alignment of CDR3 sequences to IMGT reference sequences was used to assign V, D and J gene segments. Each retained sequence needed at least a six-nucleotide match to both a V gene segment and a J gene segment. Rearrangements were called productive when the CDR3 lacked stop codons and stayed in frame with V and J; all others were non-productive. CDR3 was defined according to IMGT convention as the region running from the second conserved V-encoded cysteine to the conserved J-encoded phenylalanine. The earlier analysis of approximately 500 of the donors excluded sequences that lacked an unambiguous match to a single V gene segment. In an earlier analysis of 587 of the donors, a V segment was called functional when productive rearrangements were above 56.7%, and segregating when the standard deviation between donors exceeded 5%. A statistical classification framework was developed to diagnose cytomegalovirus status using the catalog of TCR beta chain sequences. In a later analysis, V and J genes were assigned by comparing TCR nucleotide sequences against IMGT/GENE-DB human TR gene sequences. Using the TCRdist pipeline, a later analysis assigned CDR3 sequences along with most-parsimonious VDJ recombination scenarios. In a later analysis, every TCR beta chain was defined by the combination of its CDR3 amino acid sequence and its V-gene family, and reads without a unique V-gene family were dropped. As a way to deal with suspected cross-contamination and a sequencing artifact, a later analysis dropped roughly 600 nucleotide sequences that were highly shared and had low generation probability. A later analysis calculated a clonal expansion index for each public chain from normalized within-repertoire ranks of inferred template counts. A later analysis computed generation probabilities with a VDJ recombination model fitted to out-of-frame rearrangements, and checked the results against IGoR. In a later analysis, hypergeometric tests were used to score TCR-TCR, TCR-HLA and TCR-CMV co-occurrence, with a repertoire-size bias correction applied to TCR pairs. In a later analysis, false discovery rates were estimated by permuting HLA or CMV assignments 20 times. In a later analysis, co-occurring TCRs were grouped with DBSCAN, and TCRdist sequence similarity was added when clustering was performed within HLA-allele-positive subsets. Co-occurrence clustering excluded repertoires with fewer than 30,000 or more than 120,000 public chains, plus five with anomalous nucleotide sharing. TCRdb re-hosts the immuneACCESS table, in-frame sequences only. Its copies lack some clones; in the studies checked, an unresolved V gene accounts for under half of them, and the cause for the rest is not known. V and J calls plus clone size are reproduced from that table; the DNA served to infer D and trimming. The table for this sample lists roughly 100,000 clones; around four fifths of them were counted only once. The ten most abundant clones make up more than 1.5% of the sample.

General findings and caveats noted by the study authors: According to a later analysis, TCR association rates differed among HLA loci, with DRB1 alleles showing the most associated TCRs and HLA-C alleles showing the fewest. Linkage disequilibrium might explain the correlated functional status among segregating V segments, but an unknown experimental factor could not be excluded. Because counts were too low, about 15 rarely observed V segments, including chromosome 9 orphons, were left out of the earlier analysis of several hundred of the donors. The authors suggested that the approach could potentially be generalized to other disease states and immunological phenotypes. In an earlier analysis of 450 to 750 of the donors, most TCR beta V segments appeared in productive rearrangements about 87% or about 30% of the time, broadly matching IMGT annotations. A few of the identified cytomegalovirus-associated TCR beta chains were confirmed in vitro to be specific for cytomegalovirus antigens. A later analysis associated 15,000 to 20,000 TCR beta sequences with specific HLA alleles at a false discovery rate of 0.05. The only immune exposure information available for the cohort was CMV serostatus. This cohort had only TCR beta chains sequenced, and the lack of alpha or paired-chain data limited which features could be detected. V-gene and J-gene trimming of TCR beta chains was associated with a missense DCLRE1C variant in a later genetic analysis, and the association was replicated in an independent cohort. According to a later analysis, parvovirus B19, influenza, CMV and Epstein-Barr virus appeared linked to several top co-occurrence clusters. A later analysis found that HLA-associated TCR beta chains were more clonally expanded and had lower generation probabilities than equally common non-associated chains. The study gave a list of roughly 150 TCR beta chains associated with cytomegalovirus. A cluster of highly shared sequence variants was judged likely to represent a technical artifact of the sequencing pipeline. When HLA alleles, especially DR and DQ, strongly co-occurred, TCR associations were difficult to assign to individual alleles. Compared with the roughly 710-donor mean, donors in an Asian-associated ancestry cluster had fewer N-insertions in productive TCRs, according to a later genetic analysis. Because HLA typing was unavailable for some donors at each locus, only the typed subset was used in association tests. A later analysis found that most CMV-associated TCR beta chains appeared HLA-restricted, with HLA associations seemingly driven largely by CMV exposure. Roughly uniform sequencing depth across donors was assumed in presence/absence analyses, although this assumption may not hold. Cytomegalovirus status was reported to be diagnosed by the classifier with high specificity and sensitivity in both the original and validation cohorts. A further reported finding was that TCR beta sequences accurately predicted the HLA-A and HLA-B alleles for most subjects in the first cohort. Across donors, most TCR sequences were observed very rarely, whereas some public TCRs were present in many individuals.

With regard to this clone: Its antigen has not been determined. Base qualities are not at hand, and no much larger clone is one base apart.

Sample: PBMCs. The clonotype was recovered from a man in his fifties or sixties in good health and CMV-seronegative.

The nucleotide sequence reads TGCGCCAGCAGCTTGGTTCCGGGGGGGTCAGATACGCAGTATTTT. It is translated as CASSLVPGGSDTQYF. The V gene is TRBV5-1 and the J gene is TRBJ2-3; TRBD2 matches 8 bases in the middle. The CDR3, cysteine through phenylalanine, is 15 amino acids long. The entry retains the CDR3 DNA only, 45 bases that are in frame from base 1. V ends up 0 bases short and J 4 bases short, with an unmatched junction base count of 4. As encoded in the germline V gene, CDR1 is SGHRS while CDR2 is YFSETQ.